The sequence of this T cell receptor (beta chain) was determined in a study of cytomegalovirus exposure and HLA in healthy donors. Study-level results: The study designated 150 or so TCR beta chains cytomegalovirus-associated. Links to common viral pathogens appeared, in a later analysis, for several of the most significant clusters.

Use of 60 Vbeta and 13 Jbeta primers characterized the PCR. Profiled with immunoSEQ multiplex PCR; TCRdb holds only in-frame clones, not every one. Found here are roughly 190,000 clones, about 86% of them singletons; the top ten hold under 2%. CDR1 and CDR2 (germline): WNHNN, SYGVQD (reference sequence). V gave up 2 bases and J gave up 7 bases; unmatched junction bases: 4. This CDR3 has 13 residues. This clone was picked up a small number of times. What it binds is unknown. The sequence came from a man aged 35 to 55 in good health and CMV-seropositive. V gene TRBV10-1 combines with J gene TRBJ1-2; 7 nucleotides line up with TRBD1. Material: PBMCs. The CDR3 DNA sequence: TGCGCCAGCAGTGAGCGACAGGGACGTGGCTACACCTTC. This codes for CASSERQGRGYTF.